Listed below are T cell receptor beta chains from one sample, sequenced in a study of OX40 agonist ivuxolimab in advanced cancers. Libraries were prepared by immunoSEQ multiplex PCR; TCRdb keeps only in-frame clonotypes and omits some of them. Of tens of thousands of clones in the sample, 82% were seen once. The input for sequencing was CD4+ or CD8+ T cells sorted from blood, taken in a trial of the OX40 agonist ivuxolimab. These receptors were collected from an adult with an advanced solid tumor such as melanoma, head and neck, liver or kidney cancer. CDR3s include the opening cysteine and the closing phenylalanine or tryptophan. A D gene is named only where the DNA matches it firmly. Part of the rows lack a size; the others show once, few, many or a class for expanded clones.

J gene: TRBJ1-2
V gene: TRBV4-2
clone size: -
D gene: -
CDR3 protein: CASSLVVQNGYTF
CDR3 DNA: TGTGCCAGCAGCTTAGTCGTACAGAATGGCTACACCTTC

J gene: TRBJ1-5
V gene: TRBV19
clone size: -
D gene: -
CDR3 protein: CASSPGLRNQPQHF
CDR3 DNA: TGTGCCAGTAGTCCGGGGCTTCGGAATCAGCCCCAGCATTTT

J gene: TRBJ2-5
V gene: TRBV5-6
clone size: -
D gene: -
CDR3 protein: CASSLSAGTQYF
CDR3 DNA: TGTGCCAGCAGCTTGAGTGCGGGGACCCAGTACTTC

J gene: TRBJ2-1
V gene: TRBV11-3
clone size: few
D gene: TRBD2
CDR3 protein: CASSALAGAHEQFF
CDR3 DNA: TGTGCCAGCAGCGCCTTAGCGGGGGCCCATGAGCAGTTCTTC

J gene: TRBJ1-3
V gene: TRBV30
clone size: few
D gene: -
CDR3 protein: CAWDRGSGNTIYF
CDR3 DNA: TGTGCCTGGGACAGAGGCTCTGGAAACACCATATATTTT

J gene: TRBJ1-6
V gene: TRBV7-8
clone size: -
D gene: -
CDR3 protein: CASSLDGVTYNSPLHF
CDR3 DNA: TGTGCCAGCAGCTTAGATGGGGTAACCTATAATTCACCCCTCCACTTT

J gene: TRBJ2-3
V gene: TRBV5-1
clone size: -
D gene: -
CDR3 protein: CASSLAGDTQYF
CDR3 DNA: TGCGCCAGCAGCTTGGCTGGCGATACGCAGTATTTT

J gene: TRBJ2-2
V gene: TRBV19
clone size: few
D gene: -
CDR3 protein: CASSIRFPGELFF
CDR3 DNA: TGTGCCAGTAGTATTCGATTCCCCGGGGAGCTGTTTTTT

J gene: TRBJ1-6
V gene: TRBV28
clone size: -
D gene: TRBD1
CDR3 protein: CASKKEPGRGDSPLHF
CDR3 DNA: TGTGCCAGCAAAAAGGAGCCGGGCAGGGGGGATTCACCCCTCCACTTT

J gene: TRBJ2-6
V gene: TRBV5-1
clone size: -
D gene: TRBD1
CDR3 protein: CASSLSGTATSGANVLTF
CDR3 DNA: TGCGCCAGCAGCTTGTCCGGGACAGCCACCTCTGGGGCCAACGTCCTGACTTTC

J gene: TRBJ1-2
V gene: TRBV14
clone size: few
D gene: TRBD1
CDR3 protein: CASSEDRGAYGYTF
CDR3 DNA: TGTGCCAGCAGCGAAGACAGGGGCGCCTATGGCTACACCTTC

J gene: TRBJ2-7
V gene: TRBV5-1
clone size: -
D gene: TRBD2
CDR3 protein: CASSPSSGGPYEQYF
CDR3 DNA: TGCGCCAGCAGCCCCTCTAGCGGGGGGCCTTACGAGCAGTACTTC

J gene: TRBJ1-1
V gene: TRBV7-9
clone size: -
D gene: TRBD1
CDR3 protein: CASSPTKDRATEAFF
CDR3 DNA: TGTGCCAGCAGCCCGACCAAGGACAGGGCGACTGAAGCTTTCTTT

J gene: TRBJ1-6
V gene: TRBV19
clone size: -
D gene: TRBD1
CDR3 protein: CASSPGTGDNSPLHF
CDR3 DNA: TGTGCCAGTAGTCCCGGGACAGGGGATAATTCACCCCTCCACTTT

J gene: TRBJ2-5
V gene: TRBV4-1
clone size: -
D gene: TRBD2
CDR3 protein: CASSQDSGRETQYF
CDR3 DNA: TGCGCCAGCAGCCAAGATAGCGGGAGGGAGACCCAGTACTTC

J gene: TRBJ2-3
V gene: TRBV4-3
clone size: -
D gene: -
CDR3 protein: CASSPRRGLDTQYF
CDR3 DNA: TGCGCCAGCAGCCCCCGTAGGGGTTTGGATACGCAGTATTTT

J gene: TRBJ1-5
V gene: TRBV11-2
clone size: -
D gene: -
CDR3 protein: CASSSQGRNNQPQHF
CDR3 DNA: TGTGCCAGCAGCTCGCAGGGAAGAAACAATCAGCCCCAGCATTTT

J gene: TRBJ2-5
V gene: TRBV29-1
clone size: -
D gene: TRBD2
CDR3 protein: CSLGGQGQETQYF
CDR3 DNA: TGCAGCCTGGGAGGGCAGGGCCAAGAGACCCAGTACTTC

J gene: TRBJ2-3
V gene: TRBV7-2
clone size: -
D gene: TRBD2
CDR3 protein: CASSLGPGGPGDTQYF
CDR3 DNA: TGTGCCAGCAGCTTAGGGCCGGGGGGGCCGGGAGATACGCAGTATTTT

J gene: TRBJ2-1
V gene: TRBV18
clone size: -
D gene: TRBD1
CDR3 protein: CASSSRAPAGGFNEQFF
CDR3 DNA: TGTGCCAGCTCATCTCGGGCACCCGCAGGGGGTTTCAATGAGCAGTTCTTC

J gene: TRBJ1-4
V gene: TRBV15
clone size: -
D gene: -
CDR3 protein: CATSRGPTGGEEKLFF
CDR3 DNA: TGTGCCACCAGCAGAGGCCCCACCGGGGGCGAGGAAAAACTGTTTTTT

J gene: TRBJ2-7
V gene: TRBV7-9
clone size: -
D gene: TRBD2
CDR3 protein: CASSLSPAGGLTYEQYF
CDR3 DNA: TGTGCCAGCAGCTTATCCCCGGCGGGAGGGTTAACTTACGAGCAGTACTTC

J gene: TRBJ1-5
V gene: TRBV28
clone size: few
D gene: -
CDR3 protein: CASHAGEHQPQHF
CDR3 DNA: TGTGCCTCACACGCAGGGGAGCATCAGCCCCAGCATTTT

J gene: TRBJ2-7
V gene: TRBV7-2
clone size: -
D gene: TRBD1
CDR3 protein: CASSLLPGGSYEQYF
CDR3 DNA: TGTGCCAGCAGCTTATTGCCAGGGGGTTCCTACGAGCAGTACTTC

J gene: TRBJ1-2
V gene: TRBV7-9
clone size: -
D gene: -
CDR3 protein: CASSSTGHYGYTF
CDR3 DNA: TGTGCCAGCAGCAGTACAGGGCACTATGGCTACACCTTC

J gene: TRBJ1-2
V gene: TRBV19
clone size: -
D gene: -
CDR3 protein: CASSFVWGYTF
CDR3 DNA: TGTGCCAGTAGTTTTGTTTGGGGCTACACCTTC

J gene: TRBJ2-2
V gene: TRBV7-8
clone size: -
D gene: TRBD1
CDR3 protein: CASSSRRTGGNTGELFF
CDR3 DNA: TGTGCCAGCAGCTCTAGACGGACAGGGGGGAACACCGGGGAGCTGTTTTTT

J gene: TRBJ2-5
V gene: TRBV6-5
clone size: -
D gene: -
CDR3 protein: CASSLRSDGQETQYF
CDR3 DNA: TGTGCCAGCAGTTTGCGCTCGGACGGTCAAGAGACCCAGTACTTC

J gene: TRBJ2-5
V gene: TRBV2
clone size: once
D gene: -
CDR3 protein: CASREQFQETQYF
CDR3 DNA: TGTGCCAGCAGGGAGCAGTTCCAAGAGACCCAGTACTTC

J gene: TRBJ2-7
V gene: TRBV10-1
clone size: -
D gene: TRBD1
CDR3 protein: CASSEDRVKGEQYF
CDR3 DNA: TGCGCCAGCAGTGAGGACAGGGTAAAAGGCGAGCAGTACTTC

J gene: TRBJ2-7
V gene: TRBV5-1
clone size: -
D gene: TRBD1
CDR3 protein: CASSWTGGSYEQYF
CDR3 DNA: TGCGCCAGCAGCTGGACAGGGGGCTCCTACGAGCAGTACTTC

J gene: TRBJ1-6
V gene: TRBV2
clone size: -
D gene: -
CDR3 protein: CARRATPGRFSSYNSPLHF
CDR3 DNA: TGTGCCAGAAGAGCCACCCCGGGCAGGTTCAGCTCCTATAATTCACCCCTCCACTTT

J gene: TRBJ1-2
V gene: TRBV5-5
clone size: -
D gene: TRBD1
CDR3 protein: CASSLETGDYGYTF
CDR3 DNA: TGTGCCAGCAGCTTGGAGACAGGGGATTATGGCTACACCTTC

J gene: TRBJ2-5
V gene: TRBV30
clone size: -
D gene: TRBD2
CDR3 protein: CAWSLAGVGETQYF
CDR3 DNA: TGTGCCTGGAGTCTAGCGGGAGTGGGAGAGACCCAGTACTTC

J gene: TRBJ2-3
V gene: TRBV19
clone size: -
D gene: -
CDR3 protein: CASSMRAGDTQYF
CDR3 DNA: TGTGCCAGTAGTATGAGGGCCGGAGATACGCAGTATTTT

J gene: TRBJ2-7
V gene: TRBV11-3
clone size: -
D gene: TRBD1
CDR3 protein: CASTRDSPYEQYF
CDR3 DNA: TGTGCCAGCACCCGGGACAGTCCCTACGAGCAGTACTTC

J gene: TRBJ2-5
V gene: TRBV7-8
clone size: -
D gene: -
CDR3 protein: CASSLAYLGQETQYF
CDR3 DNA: TGTGCCAGCAGCTTAGCGTACCTAGGGCAAGAGACCCAGTACTTC

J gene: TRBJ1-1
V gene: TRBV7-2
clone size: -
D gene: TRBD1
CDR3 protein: CASSPRRGGDTEAFF
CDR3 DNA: TGTGCCAGCAGCCCCCGCAGGGGGGGCGACACTGAAGCTTTCTTT

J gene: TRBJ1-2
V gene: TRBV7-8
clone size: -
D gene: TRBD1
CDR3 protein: CASSRRTGSNYGYTF
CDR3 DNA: TGTGCCAGCAGCCGGAGGACAGGGTCGAACTATGGCTACACCTTC

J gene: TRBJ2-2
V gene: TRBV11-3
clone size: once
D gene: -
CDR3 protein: CASSSFGGELFF
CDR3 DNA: TGTGCCAGCAGCTCCTTTGGAGGGGAGCTGTTTTTT

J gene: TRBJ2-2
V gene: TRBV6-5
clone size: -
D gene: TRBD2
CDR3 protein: CASRLAGATGELFF
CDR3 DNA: TGTGCCAGCAGACTAGCGGGGGCCACCGGGGAGCTGTTTTTT

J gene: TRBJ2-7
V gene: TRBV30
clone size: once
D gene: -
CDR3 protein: CAWSAGSYEQYF
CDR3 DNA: TGTGCCTGGAGTGCGGGTTCTTACGAGCAGTACTTC

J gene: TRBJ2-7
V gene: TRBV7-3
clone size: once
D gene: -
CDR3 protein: CASSSLIGHEQYF
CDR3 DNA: TGTGCCAGCAGCTCCCTTATCGGACACGAGCAGTACTTC

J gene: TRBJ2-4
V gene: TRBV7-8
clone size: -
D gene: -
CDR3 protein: CASSLRGSKRLYF
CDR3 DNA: TGTGCCAGCAGCTTAAGGGGGTCAAAACGTCTGTACTTC

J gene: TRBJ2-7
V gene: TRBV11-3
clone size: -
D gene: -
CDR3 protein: CASSPSGTGSLGQYF
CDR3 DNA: TGTGCCAGCAGCCCTAGCGGGACAGGGTCTCTGGGGCAGTACTTC

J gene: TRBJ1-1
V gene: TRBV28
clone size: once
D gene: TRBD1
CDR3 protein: CASSSQGQGRTEAFF
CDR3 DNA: TGTGCCAGCAGTTCCCAAGGACAGGGGCGGACTGAAGCTTTCTTT

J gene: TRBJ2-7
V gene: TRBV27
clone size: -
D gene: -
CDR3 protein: CASSLSGRLHYEQYF
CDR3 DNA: TGTGCCAGCAGTTTATCAGGGCGGCTTCACTACGAGCAGTACTTC

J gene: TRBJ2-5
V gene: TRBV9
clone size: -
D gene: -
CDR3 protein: CASSPLQGRGKETQYF
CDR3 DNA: TGTGCCAGCAGCCCATTGCAGGGAAGGGGAAAAGAGACCCAGTACTTC

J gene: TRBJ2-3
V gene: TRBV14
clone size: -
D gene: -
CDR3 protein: CASSQDGGRSTDTQYF
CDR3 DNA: TGTGCCAGCAGCCAAGACGGGGGGCGCAGCACAGATACGCAGTATTTT

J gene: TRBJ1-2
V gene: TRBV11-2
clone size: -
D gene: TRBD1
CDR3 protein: CASSEWGQARYGYTF
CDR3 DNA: TGTGCCAGCAGCGAGTGGGGACAGGCTCGCTATGGCTACACCTTC